This T cell receptor beta chain originates from a study of CD8+ T cells in alopecia areata. Overall study: Once tofacitinib had been taken for 6 to 18 months, 6 months off drug followed. The study, taken as a whole, reports: Scalp lesions, especially in alopecia totalis/universalis, had higher clonality than normal scalp. Possibly as an HLA-related effect, TCR sharing across patients appeared less clear than in mice. Among the cells sequenced in scalp samples are also the resident alphabeta T cells of normal skin.

It was cDNA, reverse transcribed from extracted RNA, that served as the sequencing template. Assay used: immunoSEQ multiplex PCR; TCRdb lists only in-frame clones, some missing. The sample shows more than 90,000 clones, under 40% of them seen only once. Of note for this clone: Its specificity is not known.

CDR3 length: 15 amino acids. CDR1 and CDR2 (germline): GTSNPN, SVGIG (reference sequence). Trimming took 0 bases from V and 0 from J; bases not matched to a gene: 2. Input material: CD4+ T cells sorted from blood. This chain joins TRBV30 and TRBJ2-3; 8 bases line up with TRBD2. The sequence came from a human donor with alopecia areata. The CDR3 bases are TGTGCCTGGAGTGTTTTAGCGGGAAGCACAGATACGCAGTATTTT. Protein: CAWSVLAGSTDTQYF.